The present T cell receptor (beta chain) was sequenced within a study of technical replicates of blood from several donors. Produced via immunoSEQ multiplex PCR; TCRdb's table is partial and in-frame only. The sample holds 85,000 to 100,000 clones, approximately 96% seen once. Per the germline V gene, CDR1 is SGHRS and CDR2 is YFSETQ. Trimming left V 2 bases short and J 4 bases short, with 16 bases between. The CDR3 is 16 amino acids. The sequencing input was T cells isolated from PBMCs. The receptor was isolated from a human donor in good health. This chain connects TRBV5-1 to TRBJ1-5, with D perhaps TRBD1 (5 bases). CDR3 nucleotide sequence: TGCGCCAGCAGCTTAACGGGGAGGGGCGCAAATCAGCCCCAGCATTTT. Translated, it gives CASSLTGRGANQPQHF.